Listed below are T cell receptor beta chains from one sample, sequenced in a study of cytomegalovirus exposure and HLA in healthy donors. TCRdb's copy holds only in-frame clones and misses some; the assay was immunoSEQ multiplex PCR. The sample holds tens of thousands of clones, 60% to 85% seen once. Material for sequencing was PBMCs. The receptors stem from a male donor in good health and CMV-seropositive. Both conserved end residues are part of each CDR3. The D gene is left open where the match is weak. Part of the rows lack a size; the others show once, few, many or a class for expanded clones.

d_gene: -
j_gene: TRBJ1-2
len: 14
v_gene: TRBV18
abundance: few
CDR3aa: CASSPGGTNYGYTF
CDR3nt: TGTGCCAGCTCACCTGGGGGGACTAACTATGGCTACACCTTC

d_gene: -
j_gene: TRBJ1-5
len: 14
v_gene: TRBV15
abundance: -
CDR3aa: CATSSRQDNQPQHF
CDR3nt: TGTGCCACCAGCTCTCGACAGGACAATCAGCCCCAGCATTTT

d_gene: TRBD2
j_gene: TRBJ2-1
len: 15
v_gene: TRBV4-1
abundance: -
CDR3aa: CASSQTAGINNEQFF
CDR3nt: TGCGCCAGCAGCCAAACAGCGGGGATTAACAATGAGCAGTTCTTC

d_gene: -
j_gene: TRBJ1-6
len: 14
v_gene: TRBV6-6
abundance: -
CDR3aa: CASSSAIRDSPLHF
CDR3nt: TGTGCCAGCAGTTCAGCAATTCGGGATTCACCCCTCCACTTT

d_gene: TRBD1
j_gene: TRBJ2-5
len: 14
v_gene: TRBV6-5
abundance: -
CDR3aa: CASSPAGQEETQYF
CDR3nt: TGTGCCAGCAGCCCCGCTGGACAGGAGGAGACCCAGTACTTC

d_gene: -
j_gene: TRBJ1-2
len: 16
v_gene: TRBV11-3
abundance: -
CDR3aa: CASSLVRAGVYYGYTF
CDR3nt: TGTGCCAGCAGCTTAGTAAGGGCAGGGGTTTACTATGGCTACACCTTC

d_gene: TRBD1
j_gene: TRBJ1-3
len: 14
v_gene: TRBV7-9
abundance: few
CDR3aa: CASTSGGQGNTIYF
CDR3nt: TGTGCCAGCACGTCAGGGGGGCAAGGAAACACCATATATTTT

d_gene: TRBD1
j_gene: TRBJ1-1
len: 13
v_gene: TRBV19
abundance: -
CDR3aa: CATRDSMNTEAFF
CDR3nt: TGTGCCACTAGGGACAGCATGAACACTGAAGCTTTCTTT

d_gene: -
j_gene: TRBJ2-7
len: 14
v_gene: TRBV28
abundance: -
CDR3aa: CASSLGPMTYEQYF
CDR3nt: TGTGCCAGCAGTTTGGGGCCCATGACCTACGAGCAGTACTTC

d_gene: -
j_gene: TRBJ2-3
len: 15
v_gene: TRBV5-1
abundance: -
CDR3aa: CASSFARSSTDTQYF
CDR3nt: TGCGCCAGCAGCTTCGCCAGGTCAAGCACAGATACGCAGTATTTT

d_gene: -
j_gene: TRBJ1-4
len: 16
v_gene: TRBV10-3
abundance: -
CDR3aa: CAISEWQTGPNEKLFF
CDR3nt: TGTGCCATCAGTGAGTGGCAGACAGGCCCTAATGAAAAACTGTTTTTT

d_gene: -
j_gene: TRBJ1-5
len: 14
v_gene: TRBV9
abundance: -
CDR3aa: CASSVAMGGQPQHF
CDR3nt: TGTGCCAGCAGCGTAGCGATGGGGGGGCAGCCCCAGCATTTT

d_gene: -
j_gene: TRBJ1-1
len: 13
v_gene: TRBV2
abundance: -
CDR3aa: CASSDLSRDEAFF
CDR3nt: TGTGCCAGCAGTGATCTAAGTCGGGATGAAGCTTTCTTT

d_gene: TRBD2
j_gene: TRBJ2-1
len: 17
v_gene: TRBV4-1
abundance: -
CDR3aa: CASSQKGAGGFYNEQFF
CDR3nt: TGCGCCAGCAGCCAAAAGGGAGCGGGGGGGTTCTACAATGAGCAGTTCTTC

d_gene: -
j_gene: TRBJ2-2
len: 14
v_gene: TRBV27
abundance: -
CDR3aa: CASSPTLAAGELFF
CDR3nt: TGTGCCAGCAGCCCAACTTTAGCGGCCGGGGAGCTGTTTTTT

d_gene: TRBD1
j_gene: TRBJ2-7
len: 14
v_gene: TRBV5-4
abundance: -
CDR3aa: CASSWGQGSYEQYF
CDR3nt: TGTGCCAGCAGTTGGGGACAGGGGAGCTACGAGCAGTACTTC

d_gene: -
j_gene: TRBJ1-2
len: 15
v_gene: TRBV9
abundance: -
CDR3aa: CASSAQQLLQGGYTF
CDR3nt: TGTGCCAGCAGCGCCCAGCAGCTACTGCAGGGGGGCTACACCTTC

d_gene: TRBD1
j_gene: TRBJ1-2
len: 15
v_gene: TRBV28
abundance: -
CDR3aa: CASLPGQGVFYGYTF
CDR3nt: TGTGCCAGCCTCCCCGGGCAGGGGGTTTTTTATGGCTACACCTTC

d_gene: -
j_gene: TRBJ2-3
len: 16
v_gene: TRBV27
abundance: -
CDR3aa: CASSSSGTSGPDTQYF
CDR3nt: TGTGCCAGCAGTTCCTCCGGGACATCTGGCCCAGATACGCAGTATTTT

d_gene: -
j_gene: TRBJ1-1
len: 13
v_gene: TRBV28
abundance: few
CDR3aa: CASSSGGDAEAFF
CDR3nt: TGTGCCAGCAGTTCCGGAGGGGACGCTGAAGCTTTCTTT

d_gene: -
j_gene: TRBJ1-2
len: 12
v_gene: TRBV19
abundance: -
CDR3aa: CASSISRYGYTF
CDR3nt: TGTGCCAGTAGTATAAGTCGGTATGGCTACACCTTC

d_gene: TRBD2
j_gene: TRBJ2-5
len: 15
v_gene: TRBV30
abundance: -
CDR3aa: CAWSTGLAGQETQYF
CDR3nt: TGTGCCTGGAGTACGGGACTAGCGGGACAAGAGACCCAGTACTTC

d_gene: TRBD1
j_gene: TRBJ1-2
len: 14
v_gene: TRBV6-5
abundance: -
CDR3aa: CASSYGQGACGYTF
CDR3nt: TGTGCCAGCAGTTACGGACAGGGGGCGTGTGGCTACACCTTC